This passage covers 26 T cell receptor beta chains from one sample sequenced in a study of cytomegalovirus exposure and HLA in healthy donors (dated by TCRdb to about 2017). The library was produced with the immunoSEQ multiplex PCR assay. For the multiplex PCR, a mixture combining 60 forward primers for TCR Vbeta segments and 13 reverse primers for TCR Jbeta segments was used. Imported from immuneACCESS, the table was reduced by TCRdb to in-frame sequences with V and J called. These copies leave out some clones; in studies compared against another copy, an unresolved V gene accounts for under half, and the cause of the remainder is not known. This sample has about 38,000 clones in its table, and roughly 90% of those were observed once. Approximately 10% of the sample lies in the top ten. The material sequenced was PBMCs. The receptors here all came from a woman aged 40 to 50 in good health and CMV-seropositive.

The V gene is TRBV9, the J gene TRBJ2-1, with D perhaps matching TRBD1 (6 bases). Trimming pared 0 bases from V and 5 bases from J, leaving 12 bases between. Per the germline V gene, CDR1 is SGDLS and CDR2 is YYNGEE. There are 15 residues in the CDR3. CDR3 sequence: CASSVAWGRDNEQFF. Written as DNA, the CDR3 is TGTGCCAGCAGCGTAGCTTGGGGGCGGGACAATGAGCAGTTCTTC.

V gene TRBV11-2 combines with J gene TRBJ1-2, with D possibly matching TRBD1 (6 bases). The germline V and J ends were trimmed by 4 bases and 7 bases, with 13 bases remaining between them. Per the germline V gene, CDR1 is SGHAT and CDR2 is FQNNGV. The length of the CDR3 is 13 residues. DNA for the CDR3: TGTGCCAGCAGCTCGGCAGGGGCGAGTGGCTACACCTTC. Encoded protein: CASSSAGASGYTF.

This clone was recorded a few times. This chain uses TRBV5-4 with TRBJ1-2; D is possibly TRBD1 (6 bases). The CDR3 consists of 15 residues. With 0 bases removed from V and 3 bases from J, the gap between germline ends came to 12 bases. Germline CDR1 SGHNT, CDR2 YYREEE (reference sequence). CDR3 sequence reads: CASSLDTGSYYGYTF. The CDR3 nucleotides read TGTGCCAGCAGCTTGGATACAGGGTCTTACTATGGCTACACCTTC.

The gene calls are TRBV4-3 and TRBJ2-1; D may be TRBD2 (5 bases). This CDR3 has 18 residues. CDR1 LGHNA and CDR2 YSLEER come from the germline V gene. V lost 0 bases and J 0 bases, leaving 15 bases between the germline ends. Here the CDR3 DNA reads TGCGCCAGCAGCCAAGATCGGGCGGGCAGCAGCTCCTACAATGAGCAGTTCTTC. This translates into CASSQDRAGSSSYNEQFF.

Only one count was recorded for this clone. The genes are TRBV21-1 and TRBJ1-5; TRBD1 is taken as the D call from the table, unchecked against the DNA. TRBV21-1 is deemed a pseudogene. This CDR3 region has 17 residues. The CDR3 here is CASSKEDCQGQGRPQHF. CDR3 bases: TGTGCCAGCAGCAAAGAGGATTGTCAGGGACAGGGGCGCCCCCAGCATTTT.

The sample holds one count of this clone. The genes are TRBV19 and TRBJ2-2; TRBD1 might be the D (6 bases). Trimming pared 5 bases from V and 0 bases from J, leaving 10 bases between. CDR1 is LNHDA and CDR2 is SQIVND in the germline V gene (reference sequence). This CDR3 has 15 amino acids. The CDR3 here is CASSHRTANTGELFF. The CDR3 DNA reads TGTGCCAGTAGTCACCGGACAGCGAACACCGGGGAGCTGTTTTTT.

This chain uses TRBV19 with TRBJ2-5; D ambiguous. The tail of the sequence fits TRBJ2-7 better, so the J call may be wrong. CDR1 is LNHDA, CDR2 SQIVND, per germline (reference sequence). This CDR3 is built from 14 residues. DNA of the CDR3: TGTGCCAGTAGTATAGAGCCGGGTCGATACGAGCAGTACTTC. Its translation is CASSIEPGRYEQYF.

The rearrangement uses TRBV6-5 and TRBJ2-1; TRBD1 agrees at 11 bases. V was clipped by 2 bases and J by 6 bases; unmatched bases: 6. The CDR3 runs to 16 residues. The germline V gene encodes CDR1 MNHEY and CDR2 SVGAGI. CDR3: CASSYKLGQGGNEQFF. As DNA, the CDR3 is TGTGCCAGCAGTTACAAGCTGGGACAGGGGGGCAATGAGCAGTTCTTC.

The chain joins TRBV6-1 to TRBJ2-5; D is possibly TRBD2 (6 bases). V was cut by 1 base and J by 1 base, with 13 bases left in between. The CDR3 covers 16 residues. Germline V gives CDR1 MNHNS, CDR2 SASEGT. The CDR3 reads CASSEGVSGRQETQYF. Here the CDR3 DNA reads TGTGCCAGCAGTGAAGGGGTAAGCGGGCGCCAAGAGACCCAGTACTTC.

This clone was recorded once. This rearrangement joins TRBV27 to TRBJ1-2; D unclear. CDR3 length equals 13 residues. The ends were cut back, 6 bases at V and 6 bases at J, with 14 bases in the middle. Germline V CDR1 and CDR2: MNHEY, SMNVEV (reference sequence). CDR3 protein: CASSFGKGNGYTF. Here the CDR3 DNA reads TGTGCCAGCAGCTTCGGGAAAGGGAATGGCTACACCTTC.

The CDR3: CASSQRQGLRNTIYF. Written as DNA, the CDR3 is TGTGCCAGCAGCCAAAGACAGGGGCTTCGAAACACCATATATTTT. The chain carries TRBV14 and TRBJ1-3; 8 nucleotides agree with TRBD1. The length of the CDR3 is 15 residues. Trimming removed 2 bases from V and 5 bases from J; junction bases left unmatched: 5. Germline V gene sequence: CDR1 SGHDN, CDR2 FVKESK. Combining the CDR3 with reference TRBV14 and TRBJ1-3 gives the whole variable domain EAGVTQFPSHSVIEKGQTVTLRCDPISGHDNLYWYRRVMGKEIKFLLHFVKESKQDESGMPNNRFLAERTGGTYSTLKVQPAELEDSGVYFCASSQRQGLRNTIYFGEGSWLTVV.

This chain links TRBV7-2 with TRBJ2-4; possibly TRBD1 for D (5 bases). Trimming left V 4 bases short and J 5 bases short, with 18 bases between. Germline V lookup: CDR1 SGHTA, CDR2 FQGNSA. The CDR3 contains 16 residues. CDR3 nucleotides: TGTGCCAGCAGCTCCCGCGCAGGGATTAGGCAAAACATTCAGTACTTC. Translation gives CASSSRAGIRQNIQYF.

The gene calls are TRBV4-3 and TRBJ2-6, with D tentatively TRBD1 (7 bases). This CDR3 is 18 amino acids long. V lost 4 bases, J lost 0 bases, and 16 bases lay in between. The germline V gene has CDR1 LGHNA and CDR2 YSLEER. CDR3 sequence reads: CASSPPGGTYSGANVLTF. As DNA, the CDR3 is TGCGCCAGCAGCCCTCCAGGGGGGACCTACTCTGGGGCCAACGTCCTGACTTTC.

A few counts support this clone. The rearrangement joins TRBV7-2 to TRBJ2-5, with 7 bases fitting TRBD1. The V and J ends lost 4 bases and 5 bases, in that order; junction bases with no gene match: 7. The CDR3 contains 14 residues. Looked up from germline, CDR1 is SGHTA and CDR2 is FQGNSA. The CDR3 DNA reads TGTGCCAGCAGCTCAGGGGGAACCAAGGAGACCCAGTACTTC. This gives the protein CASSSGGTKETQYF.

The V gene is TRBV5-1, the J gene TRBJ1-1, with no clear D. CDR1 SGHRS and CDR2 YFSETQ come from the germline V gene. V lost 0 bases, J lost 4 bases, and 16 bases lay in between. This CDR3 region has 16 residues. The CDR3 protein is CASSLEDGRAGTEAFF. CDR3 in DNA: TGCGCCAGCAGCTTGGAAGATGGGAGGGCAGGCACTGAAGCTTTCTTT.

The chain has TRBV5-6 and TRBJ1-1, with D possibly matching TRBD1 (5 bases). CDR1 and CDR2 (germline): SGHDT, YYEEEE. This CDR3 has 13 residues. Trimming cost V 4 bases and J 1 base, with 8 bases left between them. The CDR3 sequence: CASSARGNTEAFF. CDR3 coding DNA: TGTGCCAGCAGCGCAAGGGGGAACACTGAAGCTTTCTTT.

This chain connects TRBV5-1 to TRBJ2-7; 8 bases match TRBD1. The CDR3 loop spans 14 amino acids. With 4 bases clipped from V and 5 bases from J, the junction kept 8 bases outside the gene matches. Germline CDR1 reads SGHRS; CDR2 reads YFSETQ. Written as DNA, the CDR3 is TGCGCCAGCAGCCCACATGGACAGGGAGACGAGCAGTACTTC. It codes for CASSPHGQGDEQYF.

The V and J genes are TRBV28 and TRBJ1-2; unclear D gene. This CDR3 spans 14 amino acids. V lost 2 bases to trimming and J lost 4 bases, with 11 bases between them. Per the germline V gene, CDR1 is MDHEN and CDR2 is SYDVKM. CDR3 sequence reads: CASSLRQETYGYTF. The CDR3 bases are TGTGCCAGCAGTTTACGTCAGGAAACCTATGGCTACACCTTC.

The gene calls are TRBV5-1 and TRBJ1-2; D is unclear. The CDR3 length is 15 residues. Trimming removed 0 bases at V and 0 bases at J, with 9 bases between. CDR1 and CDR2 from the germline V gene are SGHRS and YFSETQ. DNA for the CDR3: TGCGCCAGCAGCTTGGCCGGAGCAGCTAACTATGGCTACACCTTC. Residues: CASSLAGAANYGYTF. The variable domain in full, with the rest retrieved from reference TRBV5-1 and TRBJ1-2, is KAGVTQTPRYLIKTRGQQVTLSCSPISGHRSVSWYQQTPGQGLQFLFEYFSETQRNKGNFPGRFSGRQFSNSRSEMNVSTLELGDSALYLCASSLAGAANYGYTFGSGTRLTVV.

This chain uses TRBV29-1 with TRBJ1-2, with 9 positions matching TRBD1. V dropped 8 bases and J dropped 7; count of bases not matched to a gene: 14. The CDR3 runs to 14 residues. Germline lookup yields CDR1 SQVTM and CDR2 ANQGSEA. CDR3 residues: CSFNDRGVSAGYTF. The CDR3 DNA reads TGCAGCTTTAACGACAGGGGGGTGTCTGCTGGCTACACCTTC.

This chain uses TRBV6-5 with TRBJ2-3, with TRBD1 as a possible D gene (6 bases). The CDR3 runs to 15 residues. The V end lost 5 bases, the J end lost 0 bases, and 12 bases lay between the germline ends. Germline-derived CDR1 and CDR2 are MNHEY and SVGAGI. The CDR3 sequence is CASSQGQASTDTQYF. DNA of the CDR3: TGTGCCAGCAGTCAGGGGCAGGCCAGCACAGATACGCAGTATTTT.

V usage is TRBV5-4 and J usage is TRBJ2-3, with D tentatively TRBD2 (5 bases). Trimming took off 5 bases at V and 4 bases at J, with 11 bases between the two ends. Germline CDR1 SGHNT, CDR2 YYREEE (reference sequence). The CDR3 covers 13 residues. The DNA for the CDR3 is TGTGCCAGCAGTCTGACGGGATCAGATACGCAGTATTTT. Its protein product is CASSLTGSDTQYF.

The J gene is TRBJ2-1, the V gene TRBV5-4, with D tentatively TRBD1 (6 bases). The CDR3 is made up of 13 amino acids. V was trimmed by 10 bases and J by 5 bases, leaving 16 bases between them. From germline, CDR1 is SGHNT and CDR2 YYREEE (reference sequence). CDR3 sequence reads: CAFTAGTNNEQFF. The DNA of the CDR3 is TGTGCCTTTACCGCCGGGACAAACAATGAGCAGTTCTTC.

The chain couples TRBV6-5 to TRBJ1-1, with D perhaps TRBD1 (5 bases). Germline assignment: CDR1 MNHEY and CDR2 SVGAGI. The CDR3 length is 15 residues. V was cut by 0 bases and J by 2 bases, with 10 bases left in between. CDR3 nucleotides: TGTGCCAGCAGTTACTCGCCCGGGACTAACACTGAAGCTTTCTTT. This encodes CASSYSPGTNTEAFF.

This CDR3 reads CASITGTGWNSPLHF. In nucleotides, the CDR3 is TGTGCCAGCATTACGGGGACAGGGTGGAATTCACCCCTCCACTTT. The chain couples TRBV2 to TRBJ1-6; 9 bases map to TRBD1. V lost 7 bases, J lost 7 bases, and 8 bases stayed unmatched. Germline V gene data show CDR1 as SNHLY and CDR2 as FYNNEI. CDR3 length equals 15 residues.

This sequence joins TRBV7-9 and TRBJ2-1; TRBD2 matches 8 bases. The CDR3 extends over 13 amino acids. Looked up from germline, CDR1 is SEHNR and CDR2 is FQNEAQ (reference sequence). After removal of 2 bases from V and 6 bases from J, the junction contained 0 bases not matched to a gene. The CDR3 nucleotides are TGTGCCAGCAGCTTACTAGCGGGCAATGAGCAGTTCTTC. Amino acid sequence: CASSLLAGNEQFF.